This TCR beta chain derives from a study of Ad26.COV2.S vaccination and SARS-CoV-2 variants. About this clone itself: Its antigen is not identified.

Treatment in this sample: some 20 received Ad26.COV2.S at low or high dose, single or two shots; a few received placebo; per-sample allocation not given. All samples were drawn on day 63, counting from the first vaccine or placebo injection. This person who donated was an adult of 18-55 years in Boston. Germline loops: CDR1 MNHNS, CDR2 SASEGT. This CDR3 has 16 amino acids. V gave up 1 base and J gave up 5 bases, with 17 bases separating them. Whole-study results and caveats: The TCR breadth and depth analyses may have understated or missed part of the total T cell responses. CD8+ and CD4+ T cells specific for spike reportedly responded with substantial breadth after vaccination.

Produced via immunoSEQ multiplex PCR; TCRdb's table is partial and in-frame only. The table has more than 300,000 clones, around 85% seen once. The chain employs TRBV6-1 and TRBJ1-2, with D perhaps TRBD1 (5 bases). The sequencing used peripheral blood, collected in a trial of Ad26.COV2.S vaccine versus placebo. The clonotype originates from a person aged 18-65 years who received the Ad26.COV2.S COVID-19 vaccine or a placebo. Here the CDR3 reads CASSEDWGTGQYGYTF. CDR3 nucleotide sequence: TGTGCCAGCAGTGAAGATTGGGGCACGGGCCAATATGGCTACACCTTC.